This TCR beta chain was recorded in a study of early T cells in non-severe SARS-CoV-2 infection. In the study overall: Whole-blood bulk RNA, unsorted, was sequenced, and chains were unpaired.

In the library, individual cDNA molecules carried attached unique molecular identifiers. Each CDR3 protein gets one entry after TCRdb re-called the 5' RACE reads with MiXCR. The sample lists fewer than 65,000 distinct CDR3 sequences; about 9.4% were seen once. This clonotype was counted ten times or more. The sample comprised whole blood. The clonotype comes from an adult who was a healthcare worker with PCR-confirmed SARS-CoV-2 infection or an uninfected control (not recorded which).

DNA for the CDR3: TGCAGCGGGGGGACAGGGGTATCTGAGACCCAGTACTTC. This codes for CSGGTGVSETQYF. The chain joins TRBV29-1 to TRBJ2-5, with 10 bases that match TRBD1. The CDR3 is 13 amino acids. Trimming took 7 bases from V and 5 from J; bases not matched to a gene: 7. Germline CDR1 SQVTM, CDR2 ANQGSEA.